The 21 T cell receptor beta chains below were found in one sample sequenced in a study of metastatic and nonmetastatic thyroid tumors. TCRdb re-called the PCR reads through MiXCR. The sample contains about 49,000 clones, less than 5% of which appear only once. No treatment of any kind had been given to any patient before thyroid surgery. Material for sequencing was blood. The receptors were sampled from a female donor with papillary thyroid cancer or a benign thyroid nodule (not recorded which). Some clones in this sample may be carry-over from other donors' samples.

This clone has a count of ten or more. The chain uses TRBV11-2 and TRBJ2-2, with TRBD2 as a possible D gene (5 bases). Per the germline V gene, CDR1 is SGHAT and CDR2 is FQNNGV. V was shortened by 5 bases and J by 0 bases, with 22 bases between the two germline ends. This CDR3 spans 19 amino acids. CDR3 in DNA: TGTGCCAGCAGCACACGAAGAAGGACTGGACCTACGAACACCGGGGAGCTGTTTTTT. This codes for CASSTRRRTGPTNTGELFF.

At least ten counts were recorded for this clone. This chain connects TRBV5-8 to TRBJ1-1; a weak D match, TRBD1 (5 bases). V was pared by 6 bases and J by 2 bases, with 17 bases between. CDR1 and CDR2 from the germline V gene are SGHTS and YDEGEE. The CDR3 contains 15 residues. The CDR3 DNA reads TGTGCCAGCATTCTTTCCGGGGGAATAAACACTGAAGCTTTCTTT. This gives the protein CASILSGGINTEAFF.

The table lists this clone with a few counts. This chain uses TRBV6-1 with TRBJ2-6; possibly TRBD2 for D (5 bases). Looked up from germline, CDR1 is MNHNS and CDR2 is SASEGT. This CDR3 has 14 amino acids. V gave up 8 bases and J gave up 4 bases, with 12 bases separating them. CDR3 bases: TGTGCCAGCTCACAGAGGGAAGGGGCCAACGTCCTGACTTTC. Encoded protein: CASSQREGANVLTF.

This clone was seen many times. This chain uses TRBV27 with TRBJ1-1; no reliable D call. The germline gives CDR1 MNHEY, CDR2 SMNVEV (reference sequence). CDR3 size: 14 residues. V was clipped by 5 bases and J by 1 base, with 11 bases between them. The CDR3 is CASSIELANTEAFF. The CDR3 coding sequence is TGTGCCAGCAGTATAGAGCTGGCGAACACTGAAGCTTTCTTT.

This clone was observed many times. The chain joins TRBV24-1 to TRBJ2-5, with a tentative D call TRBD1 (6 bases). The CDR3 is made up of 14 amino acids. The V end was cut by 9 bases, the J end by 5 bases, with 18 bases between. CDR1 is KGHDR, CDR2 SFDVKD, per germline. CDR3 protein: CATPSYRAGETQYF. Written as DNA, the CDR3 is TGTGCCACCCCCTCCTACAGGGCCGGGGAGACCCAGTACTTC.

In its sample, this clone was seen many times. The V gene is TRBV4-2, the J gene TRBJ2-7, with D possibly being TRBD1 (6 bases). Deletions cut 0 bases from V and 0 bases from J, with 12 bases between. The CDR3 sequence is 16 residues long. CDR1 and CDR2 from the germline V gene are LGHNA and YNFKEQ. The CDR3 is CASSQEFADSSYEQYF. The CDR3 region has the DNA TGTGCCAGCAGCCAAGAATTTGCGGACAGCTCCTACGAGCAGTACTTC.

This clone was observed many times. A single base separates this from a much larger clone, so it may be a read error. The chain uses TRBV6-2 or TRBV6-3 and TRBJ2-7; no firm D call. V was trimmed by 6 bases and J by 3 bases, leaving 12 bases between them. The CDR3 totals 13 residues. Germline CDR1 and CDR2: MNHEY and SVGEGT. CDR3 sequence: CASRPVRRYEQYF. The CDR3 DNA reads as TGTGCCAGCAGACCAGTCCGGCGCTACGAGCAGTACTTC.

This clone was found many times. The chain links TRBV5-1 to TRBJ2-5; TRBD1 agrees at 12 bases. CDR3 length: 15 residues. In germline, CDR1 is SGHRS, CDR2 YFSETQ. Germline trimming cut 6 bases from V and 4 bases from J; bases unmatched to any gene: 7. Here the CDR3 reads CASKGTGGIGETQYF. The DNA of the CDR3 is TGCGCCAGCAAGGGGACAGGGGGCATCGGAGAGACCCAGTACTTC.

This rearrangement joins TRBV20-1 to TRBJ2-3; TRBD1 matches at 8 bases. Unmatched junction bases numbered 11, after V lost 5 bases and J lost 4 bases. The CDR3 is 15 residues long. Germline V gives CDR1 DFQATT, CDR2 SNEGSKA (reference sequence). CDR3: CSAAPRTGWSDTQYF. The DNA for the CDR3 is TGCAGTGCTGCCCCCCGGACAGGGTGGTCAGATACGCAGTATTTT.

Ten or more counts support this clone. The chain uses TRBV19 and TRBJ1-1; D remains ambiguous. Germline V CDR1 and CDR2: LNHDA, SQIVND (reference sequence). The germline V and J ends were trimmed by 4 bases and 2 bases, with 5 bases remaining between them. This CDR3 region has 12 residues. The CDR3 sequence is CASSNTNTEAFF. The CDR3 coding sequence is TGTGCCAGTAGTAATACTAACACTGAAGCTTTCTTT.

The table lists this clone with a few counts. The V call is TRBV6-1, the J call TRBJ2-1, with 9 bases aligning to TRBD2. In germline, CDR1 is MNHNS, CDR2 SASEGT. The CDR3 extends over 15 amino acids. Unmatched junction bases numbered 8, after V lost 3 bases and J lost 8 bases. Here the CDR3 DNA reads TGTGCCAGCAGTGAGTTGGCGGGGGGGCTGGATGAGCAGTTCTTC. It yields the protein CASSELAGGLDEQFF.

This clone has at least ten counts. Since a much larger clone is just one base distant, this may be a read error. The chain carries TRBV5-1 and TRBJ1-2; D not resolved. The CDR3 is made up of 12 amino acids. In germline, CDR1 is SGHRS, CDR2 YFSETQ. The germline V and J ends were trimmed by 4 bases and 4 bases, with 8 bases remaining between them. This CDR3 is CASSIGVYGYTF. The DNA of the CDR3 is TGCGCCAGCAGCATAGGAGTCTATGGCTACACCTTC.

This clone is categorized as medium-sized (0.01 to 0.1%). The chain carries TRBV6-5 and TRBJ1-2; TRBD1 agrees at 7 bases. The J segment lost 4 bases and the V segment lost 0 bases, leaving 2 bases of the junction unmatched. This CDR3 has 14 amino acids. Germline assignment: CDR1 MNHEY and CDR2 SVGAGI. CDR3: CASSYSGQVYGYTF. The CDR3 DNA follows: TGTGCCAGCAGTTACTCTGGACAGGTCTATGGCTACACCTTC.

Ten or more counts support this clone. The identical CDR3 is also encoded by other nucleotide sequences in the sample. The chain has TRBV24-1 and TRBJ2-3; maybe TRBD1 (6 bases). The CDR3 is 15 amino acids. Germline V gives CDR1 KGHDR, CDR2 SFDVKD. V gave up 5 bases and J gave up 3 bases, with 14 bases separating them. The CDR3 DNA reads TGTGCCACCAGTGCCCCAGACCAGGGGACAGATACGCAGTATTTT. Its translation: CATSAPDQGTDTQYF.

In this sample, this clone turned up many times. The V and J genes are TRBV20-1 and TRBJ2-1, with a possible D match to TRBD2 (6 bases). The ends were cut back, 3 bases at V and 7 bases at J, with 16 bases in the middle. This CDR3 contains 14 residues. Looked up from germline, CDR1 is DFQATT and CDR2 is SNEGSKA (reference sequence). Here the CDR3 reads CSASRGLAWNEQFF. The CDR3 nucleotides are TGCAGTGCTAGTAGGGGTCTAGCGTGGAATGAGCAGTTCTTC.

In this sample, this clone turned up many times. A much larger clone lies a single base off, so this may be a read error. Other DNA sequences within the sample encode an identical CDR3. V gene TRBV12-3 or TRBV12-4 combines with J gene TRBJ2-1, with TRBD2 matching over 11 bases. The CDR3 is made up of 15 amino acids. V trimming: 6 bases; J trimming: 6 bases; junction bases outside the gene matches: 7. CDR3 nucleotides: TGTGCCAGCAGGGAACTAGCGGGAGACAGCAATGAGCAGTTCTTC. Translated: CASRELAGDSNEQFF.

The DNA for the CDR3 is TGTGCCACCAGTGATAAAACAGGGTTGGCCCAGCATTTT. It encodes CATSDKTGLAQHF. The chain joins TRBV24-1 to TRBJ1-5; TRBD1 is a possible D gene (6 bases). This CDR3 region has 13 residues. V was shortened by 3 bases and J by 11 bases, with 13 bases between the two germline ends. Germline assignment: CDR1 KGHDR and CDR2 SFDVKD.

The table lists this clone with many counts. J is TRBJ1-2 and V is TRBV4-1; 12 positions match TRBD1. Trimming cost V 4 bases and J 8 bases; bases outside gene matches: 11. This CDR3 comprises 16 residues. Looked up from germline, CDR1 is MGHRA and CDR2 is YSYEKL. In nucleotides, the CDR3 is TGCGCCAGCAGCCCCCTACCGGGACAGGGGGCGGAGGGCTACACCTTC. It encodes CASSPLPGQGAEGYTF.

This clone was seen at least ten times. At one boundary the junction diverges from the germline segment, which might be a read error. The chain couples TRBV7-7 to TRBJ1-1, with D uncertain. Germline CDR1 SSHAT, CDR2 FNYEAQ (reference sequence). CDR3 length: 14 residues. The CDR3, as DNA: TGTGCTAGCAGCTTAGCGAGGGCGAACACTGAAGCTTTCTTT. Residues: CASSLARANTEAFF.

On this clone itself: The junction shows a germline mismatch at one end, possibly a read error. The DNA of the CDR3 is TGCATTGCTGGGACAGGGCTCACCGGGCAGACGTTTTTT. This sequence encodes CIAGTGLTGQTFF. The chain couples TRBV20-1 to TRBJ2-2, with 9 bases that match TRBD1. CDR3 size: 13 residues. From germline, CDR1 is DFQATT and CDR2 SNEGSKA (reference sequence).

By sample fraction, this clone is medium-sized. This chain links TRBV7-6 with TRBJ2-7, with 10 bases matching TRBD1. CDR3 length equals 17 residues. V gave up 5 bases and J gave up 0 bases; unmatched junction bases: 10. CDR1 is SGHVS and CDR2 is FNYEAQ in the germline V gene. CDR3 residues: CASSIMAGTGVSYEQYF. As DNA, the CDR3 is TGTGCCAGCAGCATTATGGCCGGGACAGGGGTCTCCTACGAGCAGTACTTC.